This T cell receptor (beta chain) stems from a study of cytomegalovirus exposure and HLA in healthy donors (dated by TCRdb to about 2017). Regarding the research as a whole: An earlier analysis of around 600 of the donors reported approximately 270 Gb of sequence data and around 110 million unique TCR beta sequences from about 179 million T cells. An early release covering 550 to 650 HLA-typed donors comprised 250 to 350 gigabases of sequencing data and about 90 million unique TCR sequences. Of the roughly 400 genotyped donors, roughly 80% fell in the genetic ancestry cluster associated with self-reported Caucasian donors. The study aimed to test whether cataloging public T cell receptors could reveal signatures of past pathogen exposure. The study used immunosequencing to profile the T cell repertoires of approximately 630 subjects and linked those repertoires to cytomegalovirus serostatus. Besides the first cohort of hundreds of subjects, a separate validation cohort made up of 90 to 150 different subjects was used. The study combined high-throughput TCR immunosequencing, statistical association of individual TCRs with disease status, and machine learning to predict cytomegalovirus infection status. A later analysis re-examined previously published TCR beta repertoires from over 500 donors and added high-resolution HLA genotyping to investigate patterns of TCR occurrence. Rather than drawing on any new phenotypic data, the later analysis identified candidate immune exposures from TCR beta sequences and the way those sequences occurred across donors. An earlier analysis of more than 450 of the donors used high-throughput TCR beta sequencing to judge whether each TCR beta V gene segment behaved as functional or pseudogenic. Alongside the repertoire data, information on donor age, sex, ethnicity and CMV serostatus was compiled. In a later genetic analysis, genome-wide SNP genotypes for about three fifths of the roughly 670 donors were used, and that subset was treated as a discovery cohort. All discovery cohort repertoires had been generated using a single sequencing platform. Class I and class II HLA loci were covered by the typing at four-digit resolution. The number of donors typed differed by locus, with roughly 620-630 for A, B, C, DRB1 and DQB1, 522 for DQA1, 600 to 610 for DPA1, and some 440 for DPB1. Because of strong linkage in the cohort, four to six DR-DQ haplotypes were treated as single units for association and clustering. Among 398 genotyped donors of the cohort, an average of roughly 240,000 unique TCR beta nucleotide sequences were sequenced per donor, about a sixth of them non-productive. Study-level results and caveats: In a later analysis, around 15,000 TCR beta sequences were associated with specific HLA alleles at a false discovery rate of 0.05. The study gave a list of about 150 TCR beta chains associated with cytomegalovirus. In a later genetic analysis, fewer N-insertions in productive TCRs were reported among donors in an Asian-associated ancestry cluster than the approximately 670-donor mean. The only immune exposure information available for the cohort was CMV serostatus. A further reported finding was that TCR beta sequences accurately predicted the HLA-A and HLA-B alleles for most subjects in the first cohort. Linkage disequilibrium might explain the correlated functional status among segregating V segments, but an unknown experimental factor could not be ruled out. In this cohort, only TCR beta chains were sequenced, and detectable features were limited by the absence of alpha or paired-chain data. Cytomegalovirus status was reported to be diagnosed by the classifier with high specificity and sensitivity in both the original and validation cohorts. A later genetic analysis associated a missense DCLRE1C variant with V-gene and J-gene trimming of TCR beta chains, and an independent cohort replicated the association. About 17 rarely observed V segments, including chromosome 9 orphons, were excluded from the earlier analysis of some 590 of the donors because counts were too low. While some public TCRs were present in many individuals, most TCR sequences turned up only very rarely across donors. HLA typing was unavailable for some donors at each locus, so association tests used only the typed subset. A later analysis reported that several top co-occurrence clusters appeared linked to parvovirus B19, influenza, CMV and Epstein-Barr virus. Some IMGT-functional V segments, including TRBV6-2 and TRBV6-3, could not be distinguished by the 87-base-pair reads and were therefore excluded. It was suggested by the authors that the approach could potentially be generalized to other disease states and immunological phenotypes. In an earlier analysis of approximately 590 of the donors, most TCR beta V segments appeared in productive rearrangements about 87% or about 30% of the time, broadly matching IMGT annotations. Presence/absence analyses assumed roughly uniform sequencing depth across donors, an assumption that may not hold. In a later analysis, most CMV-associated TCR beta chains were found to appear HLA-restricted, with HLA associations seemingly driven largely by CMV exposure. In vitro tests confirmed that a few of the cytomegalovirus-associated TCR beta chains recognize cytomegalovirus antigens. A later analysis found that TCR association rates varied across HLA loci, with DRB1 alleles showing the most associated TCRs and HLA-C alleles the fewest. In a later analysis, HLA-associated TCR beta chains showed more clonal expansion and lower generation probabilities than non-associated chains that were equally common. Assigning TCR associations to individual alleles was difficult when HLA alleles, especially DR and DQ, strongly co-occurred. A group of highly shared sequence variants was considered likely to be a technical artifact of the sequencing pipeline.

Reading from cysteine to phenylalanine, the CDR3 counts 16 amino acids. The only DNA kept is the CDR3, 48 bases in frame from the first base. V ends up 5 bases short and J 2 bases short, with an unmatched junction base count of 4. From a lookup of the germline V gene (reference sequence), CDR1 and CDR2 are SEHNR and FQNEAQ. The library was built by means of the immunoSEQ multiplex PCR assay. The multiplex PCR relied on a mix of 60 forward primers for TCR Vbeta segments and 13 reverse primers for TCR Jbeta segments. A multiplex PCR assay on genomic DNA amplified the CDR3 region of rearranged TCR beta genes. The amplified TCR beta libraries were sequenced on the Illumina HiSeq System as 87-base-pair reads. On the study's bioinformatics: A later analysis tallied about 77 million unique TCR beta chains across the 666 repertoires, and around 9.9 million of those chains were shared by two or more donors. To remove PCR and sequencing errors, raw reads were error-corrected and collapsed into unique sequences using a nearest-neighbor algorithm that merged closely related sequences. To assign V, D and J gene segments, CDR3 sequences were aligned to IMGT reference sequences. For a sequence to be retained, a match of at least six nucleotides to both a V gene segment and a J gene segment was required. Rearrangements were classified as productive when the CDR3 lacked stop codons and remained in frame with V and J, and all other rearrangements were classified as non-productive. CDR3 was defined by IMGT convention, running from the second conserved V-encoded cysteine to the conserved J-encoded phenylalanine. Sequences without an unambiguous match to a single V gene segment were excluded from the earlier analysis of over 500 of the donors. An earlier analysis of about 600 of the donors called V segments functional above 56.7% productive rearrangements and segregating when the between-donor standard deviation exceeded 5%. To diagnose cytomegalovirus status from the catalog of TCR beta chain sequences, a statistical classification framework was built. In a later analysis, V and J genes were assigned by comparing TCR nucleotide sequences against IMGT/GENE-DB human TR gene sequences. A later analysis assigned CDR3 sequences and most-parsimonious VDJ recombination scenarios with the TCRdist pipeline. In a later analysis, each TCR beta chain was defined by its CDR3 amino acid sequence together with its V-gene family, and reads lacking a unique V-gene family were excluded. In a later analysis, 450 to 600 highly shared, low-generation-probability nucleotide sequences were removed to address suspected cross-contamination and a sequencing artifact. For each public chain, a later analysis derived a clonal expansion index from normalized ranks of inferred template counts within each repertoire. A later analysis computed generation probabilities with a VDJ recombination model fitted to out-of-frame rearrangements, and checked the results against IGoR. In a later analysis, hypergeometric tests were used to score TCR-TCR, TCR-HLA and TCR-CMV co-occurrence, with a repertoire-size bias correction applied to TCR pairs. A later analysis estimated false discovery rates by permuting HLA or CMV assignments 20 times. In a later analysis, co-occurring TCRs were grouped using DBSCAN, with TCRdist sequence similarity added in when clustering inside HLA-allele-positive subsets. For co-occurrence clustering, repertoires with fewer than 30,000 or more than 120,000 public chains were excluded, along with roughly 5 repertoires with anomalous nucleotide sharing. The clones in this table, taken by TCRdb from immuneACCESS, are in-frame only. Not every clone is retained; where verified, under half of the shortfall comes from an unresolved V gene, and the cause of the rest is unknown. Clone size and V and J calls were adopted from that table, with D and trimming inferred from the DNA. Counted in this sample were more than 130,000 clones; about three quarters of them appeared once. The ten largest account for under 7.5% of the sample.

In total, 500 to 700 healthy bone marrow donors made up the cohort. Cohort members were all nominally healthy when sampled, although unrecorded immune exposures were likely present. The donor tested CMV seropositive and was one of the 289 seropositive cohort members. Each donor provided a peripheral blood sample, and peripheral blood mononuclear cells were used for TCR beta sequencing. The Qiagen DNeasy Blood Extraction Kit was used to extract genomic DNA from the blood cell samples. Comments on this clone: Its cognate antigen has yet to be identified. Base qualities are not at hand, and no much larger clone is one base apart.

The sequence was collected from a man aged 35-49 years in good health and CMV-seropositive. Recombination connected TRBV7-9 to TRBJ2-3, and 13 bases in between align with TRBD2. Sequenced input: PBMCs. The CDR3 in this case is CASSIGLAGVTDTQYF. The sequenced DNA: TGTGCCAGCAGCATTGGACTAGCGGGGGTCACAGATACGCAGTATTTT.